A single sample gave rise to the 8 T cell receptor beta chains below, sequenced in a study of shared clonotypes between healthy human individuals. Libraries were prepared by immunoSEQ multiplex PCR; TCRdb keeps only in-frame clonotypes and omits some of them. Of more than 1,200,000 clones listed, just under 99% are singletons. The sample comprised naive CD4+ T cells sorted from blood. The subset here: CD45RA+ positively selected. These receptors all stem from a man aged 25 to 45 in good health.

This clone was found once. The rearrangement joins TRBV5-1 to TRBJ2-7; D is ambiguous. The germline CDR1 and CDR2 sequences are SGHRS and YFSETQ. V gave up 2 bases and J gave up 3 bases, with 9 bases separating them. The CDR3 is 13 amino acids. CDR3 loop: CASSFVGLYEQYF. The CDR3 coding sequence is TGCGCCAGCAGCTTCGTAGGGCTCTACGAGCAGTACTTC.

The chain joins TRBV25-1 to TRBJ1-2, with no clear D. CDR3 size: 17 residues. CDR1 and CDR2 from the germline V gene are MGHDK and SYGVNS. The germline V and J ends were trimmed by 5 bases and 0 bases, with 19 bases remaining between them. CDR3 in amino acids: CASSPSPDMAANYGYTF. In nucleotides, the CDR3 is TGTGCCAGCAGTCCCTCCCCCGACATGGCGGCTAACTATGGCTACACCTTC.

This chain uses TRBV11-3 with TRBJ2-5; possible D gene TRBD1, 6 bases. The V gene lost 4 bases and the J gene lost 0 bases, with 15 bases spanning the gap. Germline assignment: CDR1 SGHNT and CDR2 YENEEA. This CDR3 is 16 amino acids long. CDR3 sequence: CASSSRGRAYQETQYF. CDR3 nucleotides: TGTGCCAGCAGCTCCAGGGGTCGGGCTTACCAAGAGACCCAGTACTTC.

For the CDR3, the DNA is TGTGCCAGCAGCTTGGCGGCAGGGAGGGGCTCCTACGAGCAGTACTTC. Translated: CASSLAAGRGSYEQYF. The chain joins TRBV5-4 to TRBJ2-7, with 7 positions matching TRBD2. The CDR3 contains 16 residues. Germline values: CDR1 SGHNT, CDR2 YYREEE (reference sequence). With V trimmed by 0 bases and J by 0 bases, 6 bases remained unmatched. The full variable domain, in which reference TRBV5-4 and TRBJ2-7 provide the parts outside the CDR3, is ETGVTQSPTHLIKTRGQQVTLRCSSQSGHNTVSWYQQALGQGPQFIFQYYREEENGRGNFPPRFSGLQFPNYSSELNVNALELDDSALYLCASSLAAGRGSYEQYFGPGTRLTVT.

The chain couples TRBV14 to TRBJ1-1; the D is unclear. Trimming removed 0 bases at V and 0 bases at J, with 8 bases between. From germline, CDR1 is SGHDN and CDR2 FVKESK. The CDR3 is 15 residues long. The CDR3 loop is CASSQDLAMNTEAFF. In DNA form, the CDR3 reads TGTGCCAGCAGCCAAGATTTGGCTATGAACACTGAAGCTTTCTTT.

The DNA of the CDR3 is TGTGCCAGCTCCCCCATAGGGGACACCGGGGAGCTGTTTTTT. Amino acids: CASSPIGDTGELFF. The rearrangement links TRBV25-1 to TRBJ2-2; weak D call: TRBD1 (5 bases). Trimming took off 8 bases at V and 3 bases at J, with 13 bases between the two ends. The CDR3 is 14 amino acids. The V gene's germline CDR1 is MGHDK and CDR2 SYGVNS.

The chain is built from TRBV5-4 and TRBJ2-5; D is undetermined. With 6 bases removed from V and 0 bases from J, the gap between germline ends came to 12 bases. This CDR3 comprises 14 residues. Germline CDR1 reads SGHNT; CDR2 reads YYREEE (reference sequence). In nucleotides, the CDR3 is TGTGCCAGCACCAGACCTGGGGACCAAGAGACCCAGTACTTC. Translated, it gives CASTRPGDQETQYF.

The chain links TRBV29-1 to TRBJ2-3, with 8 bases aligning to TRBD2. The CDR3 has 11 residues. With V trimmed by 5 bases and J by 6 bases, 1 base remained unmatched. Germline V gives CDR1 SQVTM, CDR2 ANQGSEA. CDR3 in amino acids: CSVSSGDTQYF. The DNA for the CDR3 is TGCAGCGTTTCTAGCGGGGATACGCAGTATTTT.